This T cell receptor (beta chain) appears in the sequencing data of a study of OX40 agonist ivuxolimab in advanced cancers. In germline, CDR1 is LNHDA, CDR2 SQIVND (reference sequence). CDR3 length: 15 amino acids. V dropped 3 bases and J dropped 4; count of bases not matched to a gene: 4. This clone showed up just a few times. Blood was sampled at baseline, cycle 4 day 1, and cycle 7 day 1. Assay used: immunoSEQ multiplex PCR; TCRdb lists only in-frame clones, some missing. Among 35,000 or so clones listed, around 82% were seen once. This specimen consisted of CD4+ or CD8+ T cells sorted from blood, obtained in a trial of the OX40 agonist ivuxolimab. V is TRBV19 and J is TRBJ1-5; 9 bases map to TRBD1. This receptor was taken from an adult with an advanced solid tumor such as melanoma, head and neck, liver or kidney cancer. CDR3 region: CASSMDRGGNQPQHF. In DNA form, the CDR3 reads TGTGCCAGTAGTATGGACAGGGGAGGGAATCAGCCCCAGCATTTT.